The clone carrying this T cell receptor (beta chain) has just one count. Original methodology: By means of reference gene primer amplification, nucleated cell counts were estimated. The repertoire was sequenced with immunoSEQ multiplex PCR; TCRdb's copy has only in-frame clones and lacks some. Clonal size and the V and J genes are those of that table, whereas D and trimming came from the DNA. The repertoire holds roughly 110,000 clones, with about 79% as singletons. CDR3 length: 16 amino acids. In germline, CDR1 is MGHDK, CDR2 SYGVNS. The V end was cut by 5 bases, the J end by 6 bases, with 22 bases between. This specimen comes from a study of blood T cell repertoires in COVID-19. Whole-study context: COVID-19 samples from acute and convalescent phases originated in the United States, Italy and Spain.

Sequenced material: peripheral blood. The receptor's source is a man older than 75 with COVID-19, enrolled during active disease. The chain couples TRBV25-1 to TRBJ1-2, with D perhaps TRBD1 (6 bases). The chain's CDR3 is CASSTTGTPFGDGYTF. The DNA for the CDR3 is TGTGCCAGCAGTACAACCGGGACACCCTTTGGAGATGGCTACACCTTC.